The rows below give T cell receptor beta chains drawn from one sample of a study of cytotoxic CD8 clonotypes in ibrutinib-treated CLL. Clones were sequenced by immunoSEQ multiplex PCR, and TCRdb holds only the in-frame ones, with some missing. The sample records roughly 200,000 clones, 75% to 80% being singletons. Source: PBMCs, taken after 12 months of ibrutinib treatment. The receptor set was obtained from a human donor with chronic lymphocytic leukemia. Both conserved end residues are part of each CDR3. A D gene is named only where the DNA matches it firmly. Clone size, where shown, is once, few, many, or a class for clones that have expanded.

cdr3_nt: TGTGCCAGCAGCCAAGATCGGGCGACTAGCGGGGCCAATGAGCAGTACTTC
cdr3_aa: CASSQDRATSGANEQYF
d_call: TRBD2
clone_size: NA
j_call: TRBJ2-7
v_call: TRBV4-2

cdr3_nt: TGTGCCAGCAGCCAAGCGGGGGGCCCCTACAATGAGCAGTTCTTC
cdr3_aa: CASSQAGGPYNEQFF
d_call: TRBD2
clone_size: NA
j_call: TRBJ2-1
v_call: TRBV25-1

cdr3_nt: TGTGCCAGCAGCGTCCAGGGAGATACGCAGTATTTT
cdr3_aa: CASSVQGDTQYF
d_call: NA
clone_size: NA
j_call: TRBJ2-3
v_call: TRBV9

cdr3_nt: TGTGCTAGTGGTTTGGTAAGGACCTCTGGGGCCAACGTCCTGACTTTC
cdr3_aa: CASGLVRTSGANVLTF
d_call: NA
clone_size: NA
j_call: TRBJ2-6
v_call: TRBV12-5

cdr3_nt: TGTGCCAGCAGTGACTCGGGAAATCCCCACACCGGGGAGCTGTTTTTT
cdr3_aa: CASSDSGNPHTGELFF
d_call: NA
clone_size: many
j_call: TRBJ2-2
v_call: TRBV6-4

cdr3_nt: TGTGCCAGCTCGGGAGGGCTGGAAGAGACCCAGTACTTC
cdr3_aa: CASSGGLEETQYF
d_call: TRBD2
clone_size: few
j_call: TRBJ2-5
v_call: TRBV18

cdr3_nt: TGTGCCAGCAGCGCGGGACAGGCGGCCACCGGGGAGCTGTTTTTT
cdr3_aa: CASSAGQAATGELFF
d_call: TRBD1
clone_size: NA
j_call: TRBJ2-2
v_call: TRBV9

cdr3_nt: TGTGCCAGCAGCCCAGTGATAGCGGGAGGGCCTGGTATCGGGGAGCTGTTTTTT
cdr3_aa: CASSPVIAGGPGIGELFF
d_call: TRBD2
clone_size: once
j_call: TRBJ2-2
v_call: TRBV27

cdr3_nt: TGTGCCAGCTCACCATGGACAGGGGAGAACACTGAAGCTTTCTTT
cdr3_aa: CASSPWTGENTEAFF
d_call: TRBD1
clone_size: NA
j_call: TRBJ1-1
v_call: TRBV18

cdr3_nt: TGTGCCATCAGTGTGGGACGGGGCAATCAGCCCCAGCATTTT
cdr3_aa: CAISVGRGNQPQHF
d_call: NA
clone_size: NA
j_call: TRBJ1-5
v_call: TRBV10-3

cdr3_nt: TGTGCCAGCACCCCAGGGACAGACTATGGCTACACCTTC
cdr3_aa: CASTPGTDYGYTF
d_call: TRBD1
clone_size: NA
j_call: TRBJ1-2
v_call: TRBV2

cdr3_nt: TGTGCCAGCAGCGCAGGACTAGCGGGAAGTCAAGAGACCCAGTACTTC
cdr3_aa: CASSAGLAGSQETQYF
d_call: TRBD2
clone_size: NA
j_call: TRBJ2-5
v_call: TRBV9

cdr3_nt: TGTGCCACCTCAGACAATGAGCAGTTCTTC
cdr3_aa: CATSDNEQFF
d_call: NA
clone_size: NA
j_call: TRBJ2-1
v_call: TRBV28

cdr3_nt: TGTGCCAGTAGTATTTATTCCAGGGATACGCAGTATTTT
cdr3_aa: CASSIYSRDTQYF
d_call: NA
clone_size: NA
j_call: TRBJ2-3
v_call: TRBV19

cdr3_nt: TGCGCCAGCAGCTCCCGGACAGGATACTACGAGCAGTACTTC
cdr3_aa: CASSSRTGYYEQYF
d_call: TRBD1
clone_size: NA
j_call: TRBJ2-7
v_call: TRBV4-1

cdr3_nt: TGTGCCAGCAGCTCCCGGGGGACCGGGGAGCTGTTTTTT
cdr3_aa: CASSSRGTGELFF
d_call: NA
clone_size: NA
j_call: TRBJ2-2
v_call: TRBV11-3

cdr3_nt: TGTGCCACTAGGATCACCGGGACAGGGGGCGGCGGCTACGAGCAGTACTTC
cdr3_aa: CATRITGTGGGGYEQYF
d_call: TRBD1
clone_size: NA
j_call: TRBJ2-7
v_call: TRBV15

cdr3_nt: TGTGCCAGCACCCTCCATGGGAGGCCGAACTATGGCTACACCTTC
cdr3_aa: CASTLHGRPNYGYTF
d_call: NA
clone_size: NA
j_call: TRBJ1-2
v_call: TRBV5-5

cdr3_nt: TGTGCCAGCAGCTTGGAGAGGCCGGGCGACGAGCAGTACTTC
cdr3_aa: CASSLERPGDEQYF
d_call: NA
clone_size: NA
j_call: TRBJ2-7
v_call: TRBV5-5

cdr3_nt: TGTGCCTGGAGCGGGGGTTCAGGGGGTTATCAGCCCCAGCATTTT
cdr3_aa: CAWSGGSGGYQPQHF
d_call: TRBD1
clone_size: NA
j_call: TRBJ1-5
v_call: TRBV30

cdr3_nt: TGTGCCGTACAGGGGTTATACAATGAGCAGTTCTTC
cdr3_aa: CAVQGLYNEQFF
d_call: TRBD1
clone_size: NA
j_call: TRBJ2-1
v_call: TRBV25-1

cdr3_nt: TGCGCCAGCACGGGGAACACTGAAGCTTTCTTT
cdr3_aa: CASTGNTEAFF
d_call: NA
clone_size: NA
j_call: TRBJ1-1
v_call: TRBV5-1

cdr3_nt: TGCAGCGTTGAAGGAGGGTCAGGGGGCGGGTACGAGCAGTACTTC
cdr3_aa: CSVEGGSGGGYEQYF
d_call: TRBD1
clone_size: few
j_call: TRBJ2-7
v_call: TRBV29-1

cdr3_nt: TGTGCCAGCAGCCCCTCGGGAGTTCCCAAGAACACTGAAGCTTTCTTT
cdr3_aa: CASSPSGVPKNTEAFF
d_call: NA
clone_size: NA
j_call: TRBJ1-1
v_call: TRBV11-2

cdr3_nt: TGTGCCAGCAGTGTTCAGGGATACCAAGAGACCCAGTACTTC
cdr3_aa: CASSVQGYQETQYF
d_call: NA
clone_size: NA
j_call: TRBJ2-5
v_call: TRBV2

cdr3_nt: TGTGCCAGCAGTCGGGGCGTAGCGCTAGGAAACACCATATATTTT
cdr3_aa: CASSRGVALGNTIYF
d_call: NA
clone_size: NA
j_call: TRBJ1-3
v_call: TRBV2

cdr3_nt: TGTGCCAGCAGTTTAAAGGGACTAGCGGGAGAAAGAGAGCAGTTCTTC
cdr3_aa: CASSLKGLAGEREQFF
d_call: TRBD2
clone_size: NA
j_call: TRBJ2-1
v_call: TRBV27

cdr3_nt: TGTGCCAGCAGGCCCCAAGGGGGGTGGACTGAAGCTTTCTTT
cdr3_aa: CASRPQGGWTEAFF
d_call: NA
clone_size: NA
j_call: TRBJ1-1
v_call: TRBV6-1

cdr3_nt: TGTGCCAGCAGTTTGGAGGGGGCTGGGACTGAAGCTTTCTTT
cdr3_aa: CASSLEGAGTEAFF
d_call: TRBD1
clone_size: NA
j_call: TRBJ1-1
v_call: TRBV27

cdr3_nt: TGTGCCAGCTTAACGTTAACCCCAGGGGGCGATGGCGGCTATGGCTACACCTTC
cdr3_aa: CASLTLTPGGDGGYGYTF
d_call: TRBD1
clone_size: NA
j_call: TRBJ1-2
v_call: TRBV28

cdr3_nt: TGTGCCAGCAGCTCCATAGTTGCAACTAATGAAAAACTGTTTTTT
cdr3_aa: CASSSIVATNEKLFF
d_call: NA
clone_size: NA
j_call: TRBJ1-4
v_call: TRBV27

cdr3_nt: TGCGCCAGCAGCTCTGGGAACCCGCCCCAGCATTTT
cdr3_aa: CASSSGNPPQHF
d_call: NA
clone_size: NA
j_call: TRBJ1-5
v_call: TRBV5-1

cdr3_nt: TGTGCCAGCAGTTACGGGACAGGCACCGGGGAGCTGTTTTTT
cdr3_aa: CASSYGTGTGELFF
d_call: TRBD1
clone_size: NA
j_call: TRBJ2-2
v_call: TRBV6-5

cdr3_nt: TGTGCCAGCAGCTTAGCGTGGGATACGCAGTATTTT
cdr3_aa: CASSLAWDTQYF
d_call: NA
clone_size: few
j_call: TRBJ2-3
v_call: TRBV7-9